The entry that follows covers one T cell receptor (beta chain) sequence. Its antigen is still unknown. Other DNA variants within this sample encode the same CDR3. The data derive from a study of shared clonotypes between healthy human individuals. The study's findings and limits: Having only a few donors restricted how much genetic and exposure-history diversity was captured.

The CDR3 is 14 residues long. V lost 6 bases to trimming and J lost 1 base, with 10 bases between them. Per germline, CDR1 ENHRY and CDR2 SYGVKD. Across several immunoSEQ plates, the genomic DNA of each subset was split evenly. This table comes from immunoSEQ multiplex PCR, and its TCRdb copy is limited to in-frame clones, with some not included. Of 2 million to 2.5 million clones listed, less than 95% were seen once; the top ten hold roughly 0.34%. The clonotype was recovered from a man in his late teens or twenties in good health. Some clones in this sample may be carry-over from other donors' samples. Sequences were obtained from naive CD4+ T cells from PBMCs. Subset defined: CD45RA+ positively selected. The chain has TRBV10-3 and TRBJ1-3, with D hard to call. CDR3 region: CAIRAGLSGNTIYF. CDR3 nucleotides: TGTGCCATCAGGGCTGGGCTTTCTGGAAACACCATATATTTT.